This T cell receptor (beta chain) was found in a study of blood T cell repertoires in COVID-19. Study in general: Sites across the United States, Italy and Spain contributed samples from acute and convalescent COVID-19. The cDNA or gDNA used as material had been derived from T cells, B-cell-depleted T cells, or PBMCs.

Germline CDR1 and CDR2: SEHNR and FQNEAQ (reference sequence). Trimming removed 5 bases from V and 5 bases from J; junction bases left unmatched: 9. The CDR3 has 16 amino acids. Original processing methods: It was from reference gene primer amplification that nucleated cell counts were estimated. Assay: immunoSEQ multiplex PCR; the TCRdb copy retains only in-frame clones and omits some. Clonal size and the V and J genes are those of that table, whereas D and trimming came from the DNA. Of roughly 160,000 clones listed, 80% to 85% were seen once; the top ten hold about a tenth. The chain employs TRBV7-9 and TRBJ2-1; 10 positions match TRBD2. The TCR comes from a man between 65 and 79 years old with active or convalescent COVID-19. Sequencing was performed on peripheral blood. The chain's CDR3 is CASSPPAGGQHNEQFF. The DNA for the CDR3 is TGTGCCAGCAGCCCTCCAGCGGGGGGGCAGCACAATGAGCAGTTCTTC.